Following are 7 T cell receptor beta chains from one sample sequenced in a study of blood T cell repertoires in COVID-19 (dated by TCRdb to about 2020). Libraries were prepared through the immunoSEQ multiplex PCR assay. In TCRdb, the immuneACCESS table is reduced to in-frame sequences with V and J assigned. These tables do not hold every clone; where another copy was compared, an unresolved V gene accounts for under half, and the others remain unexplained. Within this sample are 250,000 to 300,000 clones, with roughly 87% of them counted one time only. The leading ten clones occupy roughly 2.4% of the sample. The sample comprised peripheral blood. Source of these receptors: a woman between 50 and 59 years old who had recovered from COVID-19.

The chain employs TRBV5-1 and TRBJ1-4, with D possibly being TRBD1 (5 bases). CDR3 length: 17 residues. Trimming took 6 bases from V and 0 from J, leaving 18 bases between them. Per the germline V gene, CDR1 is SGHRS and CDR2 is YFSETQ. CDR3 sequence (DNA): TGCGCCAGCAAAGTTGTCGCAGGGACTGCAACTAATGAAAAACTGTTTTTT. Its protein is CASKVVAGTATNEKLFF.

This clone was seen once. The rearrangement joins TRBV28 to TRBJ1-5, with 10 bases that match TRBD1. V was pared by 5 bases and J by 4 bases, with 8 bases of the junction left unmatched. There are 16 residues in the CDR3. The germline V gene encodes CDR1 MDHEN and CDR2 SYDVKM. As DNA, the CDR3 is TGTGCCAGCAGTGGGCGAGGGACAGGGGCGAATCAGCCCCAGCATTTT. Translation: CASSGRGTGANQPQHF.

This chain joins TRBV27 and TRBJ1-5, with 7 bases fitting TRBD1. The CDR3 covers 15 residues. V was clipped by 5 bases and J by 2 bases; unmatched bases: 6. CDR1 is MNHEY and CDR2 is SMNVEV in the germline V gene (reference sequence). The CDR3 DNA reads as TGTGCCAGCAGTCCGGGACAGAGCGGCAATCAGCCCCAGCATTTT. It is translated as CASSPGQSGNQPQHF.

V and J are TRBV18 and TRBJ2-1, with 8 bases fitting TRBD2. The germline CDR1 and CDR2 sequences are KGHSH and LQKENI. The CDR3 consists of 13 residues. The V gene end was trimmed by 4 bases and the J gene end by 9 bases; junction bases not matched to a gene: 5. CDR3 in DNA: TGTGCCAGCTCACTAGGGACTAGTGGTGAGCAGTTCTTC. Translated: CASSLGTSGEQFF.

This sequence joins TRBV11-2 and TRBJ2-4; maybe TRBD2 (6 bases). The V end was cut by 2 bases, the J end by 7 bases, with 12 bases between. This CDR3 has 14 amino acids. CDR1 and CDR2 (germline): SGHAT, FQNNGV. The CDR3 sequence is CASSLQGGPNIQYF. The CDR3 DNA is TGTGCCAGCAGCTTACAAGGAGGGCCTAACATTCAGTACTTC.

The CDR3 is CASSPGRGAFGEQFF. Written as DNA, the CDR3 is TGTGCCAGCAGTCCAGGTCGGGGGGCCTTTGGGGAGCAGTTCTTC. This chain uses TRBV7-3 with TRBJ2-1, with D perhaps TRBD2 (7 bases). This CDR3 region has 15 residues. Trimming cost V 6 bases and J 10 bases, with 22 bases left between them. Germline CDR1 reads SGHTA; CDR2 reads FQGTGA. Using reference TRBV7-3 and TRBJ2-1 for the parts outside the CDR3, the full variable domain is GAGVSQTPSNKVTEKGKYVELRCDPISGHTALYWYRQSLGQGPEFLIYFQGTGAADDSGLPNDRFFAVRPEGSVSTLKIQRTERGDSAVYLCASSPGRGAFGEQFFGPGTRLTVL.

This chain links TRBV10-2 with TRBJ2-7; 8 bases map to TRBD2. The J segment lost 7 bases and the V segment lost 7 bases, leaving 12 bases of the junction unmatched. This CDR3 region has 14 residues. CDR1 and CDR2 from the germline V gene are WSHSY and SAAADI. The DNA of the CDR3 is TGCGCCAGCAAGGTGAAACTAGCGGTGGGGGAGCAGTACTTC. Amino acid sequence: CASKVKLAVGEQYF.